These 18 T cell receptor beta chains were all obtained from the same sample, sequenced in a study of STAT5B mutations in CD4+ large granular lymphocyte leukemia. Method: immunoSEQ multiplex PCR; TCRdb's copy keeps in-frame clones and lacks some. The table shows over 30,000 clones, with about 80% occurring only once. The sequencing sample was made of CD4+ T cells from blood buffy coats. These receptors all come from a human donor in good health.

The rearrangement uses TRBV5-1 and TRBJ2-5; D ambiguous. In germline, CDR1 is SGHRS, CDR2 YFSETQ. This CDR3 comprises 13 residues. Trimming shortened V by 1 base and J by 2 bases, and 6 bases separated the two germline ends. CDR3 nucleotide sequence: TGCGCCAGCAGCTTGTTGGGACAAGAGACCCAGTACTTC. It yields the protein CASSLLGQETQYF.

The genes are TRBV11-2 and TRBJ2-2, with D maybe TRBD1 (7 bases). The CDR3 totals 19 residues. Germline V gene lookup returns CDR1 SGHAT and CDR2 FQNNGV. The V gene lost 2 bases and the J gene lost 2 bases, with 21 bases spanning the gap. CDR3 nucleotides: TGTGCCAGCAGCTTACTACGGTTGGGGCAGGGGGGTAACACCGGGGAGCTGTTTTTT. Amino acids: CASSLLRLGQGGNTGELFF.

This clone has more than one count but fewer than ten. The chain uses TRBV7-9 and TRBJ2-7; D remains ambiguous. Trimming took 2 bases from V and 0 from J, leaving 11 bases between them. The CDR3 extends over 15 amino acids. From germline, CDR1 is SEHNR and CDR2 FQNEAQ (reference sequence). The CDR3 spells CASSLLTPLSYEQYF. The DNA of the CDR3 is TGTGCCAGCAGCTTACTCACACCTCTCTCCTACGAGCAGTACTTC. The whole variable domain, remainder taken from reference TRBV7-9 and TRBJ2-7, is DTGVSQNPRHKITKRGQNVTFRCDPISEHNRLYWYRQTLGQGPEFLTYFQNEAQLEKSRLLSDRFSAERPKGSFSTLEIQRTEQGDSAMYLCASSLLTPLSYEQYFGPGTRLTVT.

This clone has more than one count but fewer than ten. This chain links TRBV5-1 with TRBJ1-2; the D gene is possibly TRBD1 (5 bases). Trimming shortened V by 4 bases and J by 3 bases, and 13 bases separated the two germline ends. The germline CDR1 and CDR2 sequences are SGHRS and YFSETQ. The CDR3 is 14 residues long. The CDR3 DNA follows: TGCGCCAGCAGCCACACTCAGGGAGACTATGGCTACACCTTC. It specifies CASSHTQGDYGYTF. Using reference TRBV5-1 and TRBJ1-2 for the parts outside the CDR3, the full variable domain is KAGVTQTPRYLIKTRGQQVTLSCSPISGHRSVSWYQQTPGQGLQFLFEYFSETQRNKGNFPGRFSGRQFSNSRSEMNVSTLELGDSALYLCASSHTQGDYGYTFGSGTRLTVV.

The CDR3 spells CASSLVSSGGGTTDTQYF. The CDR3 nucleotides read TGTGCCAGCAGCTTAGTGTCTAGCGGGGGGGGAACCACAGATACGCAGTATTTT. The chain employs TRBV7-2 and TRBJ2-3; 12 nucleotides agree with TRBD2. The J segment lost 2 bases and the V segment lost 1 base, leaving 7 bases of the junction unmatched. In germline, CDR1 is SGHTA, CDR2 FQGNSA. The length of the CDR3 is 18 residues.

V and J are TRBV5-1 and TRBJ2-7; 7 nucleotides agree with TRBD1. CDR1 and CDR2 from the germline V gene are SGHRS and YFSETQ. V was clipped by 0 bases and J by 5 bases; unmatched bases: 8. CDR3 length: 15 amino acids. The DNA of the CDR3 is TGCGCCAGCAGCTTGGTGAGGGGGCCTTTTGACGAGCAGTACTTC. It translates to CASSLVRGPFDEQYF.

As DNA, the CDR3 is TGTGCCAGCAGCCAAGGCGGGGGCAATGAGCAGTTCTTC. Its protein product is CASSQGGGNEQFF. V is TRBV14 and J is TRBJ2-1, with 7 bases lining up with TRBD2. The CDR3 consists of 13 residues. The V segment lost 1 base and the J segment 6 bases; nucleotides outside the gene matches: 0. Germline CDR1 is SGHDN and CDR2 is FVKESK. Full variable domain (outside the CDR3, taken from reference TRBV14 and TRBJ2-1): EAGVTQFPSHSVIEKGQTVTLRCDPISGHDNLYWYRRVMGKEIKFLLHFVKESKQDESGMPNNRFLAERTGGTYSTLKVQPAELEDSGVYFCASSQGGGNEQFFGPGTRLTVL.

The chain carries TRBV11-2 and TRBJ2-2; no clear D. Looked up from germline, CDR1 is SGHAT and CDR2 is FQNNGV. This CDR3 is built from 10 residues. V was pared by 5 bases and J by 8 bases, with 3 bases between. The DNA of the CDR3 is TGTGCCAGCAGCCAAGGGGAGCTGTTTTTT. Translation gives CASSQGELFF.

This chain joins TRBV6-1 and TRBJ2-1; 9 positions agree with TRBD2. V trimming: 2 bases; J trimming: 8 bases; junction bases outside the gene matches: 4. The CDR3 loop spans 14 amino acids. Looked up from germline, CDR1 is MNHNS and CDR2 is SASEGT. DNA of the CDR3: TGTGCCAGCAGTGAACTCGAGCGGGGGGATGAGCAGTTCTTC. Its translation: CASSELERGDEQFF.

The genes are TRBV29-1 and TRBJ2-7, with D unclear. The V and J ends lost 4 bases and 0 bases respectively, with 13 bases between them. Germline loops: CDR1 SQVTM, CDR2 ANQGSEA. The CDR3 length is 14 residues. CDR3: CSVVWRSYSYEQYF. Here the CDR3 DNA reads TGCAGCGTTGTTTGGCGCTCGTACTCCTACGAGCAGTACTTC.

This clone has just a few counts. The rearrangement uses TRBV7-9 and TRBJ2-2; D call uncertain. Trimming pared 1 base from V and 2 bases from J, leaving 5 bases between. Germline V CDR1 and CDR2: SEHNR, FQNEAQ (reference sequence). The CDR3 totals 14 residues. CDR3 residues: CASSLDSNTGELFF. CDR3 nucleotides: TGTGCCAGCAGCTTAGACAGCAACACCGGGGAGCTGTTTTTT.

This clone was seen once. V gene TRBV10-3 combines with J gene TRBJ2-1; D is uncertain. This CDR3 contains 15 residues. V gave up 0 bases and J gave up 3 bases, with 9 bases separating them. Germline CDR1 ENHRY, CDR2 SYGVKD. The CDR3 here is CAISESRANYNEQFF. Here the CDR3 DNA reads TGTGCCATCAGTGAGTCTCGAGCGAACTACAATGAGCAGTTCTTC.

The chain joins TRBV11-1 to TRBJ2-7; 9 bases agree with TRBD1. J gave up 4 bases and V 5 bases, and 12 bases lay outside the gene matches. This CDR3 is 16 amino acids long. Germline V gene lookup returns CDR1 SGHAT and CDR2 FQDESV (reference sequence). The CDR3 sequence is CASSKAPGTGRYEQYF. In nucleotides, the CDR3 is TGTGCCAGCAGCAAGGCACCCGGGACAGGGAGATACGAGCAGTACTTC.

The rearrangement joins TRBV7-6 to TRBJ2-7; TRBD1 might be the D (5 bases). This CDR3 is 12 amino acids long. Germline V gene data show CDR1 as SGHVS and CDR2 as FNYEAQ. V was cut by 6 bases and J by 7 bases, with 13 bases left in between. CDR3 nucleotide sequence: TGTGCCAGCAGTCCCAGGGTGGGTGAGCAGTACTTC. Amino acid sequence: CASSPRVGEQYF.

In this sample, this clone turned up once. The genes are TRBV4-2 and TRBJ2-7, with TRBD2 matching 8 bases. Germline loops: CDR1 LGHNA, CDR2 YNFKEQ. Unmatched junction bases numbered 8, after V lost 0 bases and J lost 4 bases. The length of the CDR3 is 16 residues. CDR3 loop: CASSQDLTSGPYEQYF. CDR3 DNA sequence: TGTGCCAGCAGCCAAGATCTAACTAGCGGACCGTACGAGCAGTACTTC.

The J gene is TRBJ2-3, the V gene TRBV7-3; 11 bases are shared with TRBD2. Germline V lookup: CDR1 SGHTA, CDR2 FQGTGA. With 4 bases clipped from V and 4 bases from J, the junction kept 10 bases outside the gene matches. The CDR3 extends over 17 amino acids. The CDR3 DNA reads TGTGCCAGCAGCTCCTTCACTAGCGGGGGAGCCTCAGATACGCAGTATTTT. Protein sequence: CASSSFTSGGASDTQYF.

This clone was counted only a few times. The rearrangement links TRBV5-3 to TRBJ1-2, with D maybe TRBD1 (6 bases). TRBV5-3 is designated an ORF whose function remains uncertain. The V end was cut by 0 bases, the J end by 4 bases, with 10 bases between. The CDR3 is 14 residues long. CDR3 in DNA: TGTGCCAGAAGCTTGGCCGGCAGGGGCTATGGCTACACCTTC. Protein product: CARSLAGRGYGYTF.

This clone has a handful of counts. The chain carries TRBV11-3 and TRBJ2-7; D unresolved. This CDR3 is built from 14 residues. V dropped 5 bases and J dropped 0 bases, with 11 bases sitting between them. Germline assignment: CDR1 SGHNT and CDR2 YENEEA. The CDR3: CASSPSLNSYEQYF. CDR3 in DNA: TGTGCCAGCAGCCCTTCACTTAACTCCTACGAGCAGTACTTC.